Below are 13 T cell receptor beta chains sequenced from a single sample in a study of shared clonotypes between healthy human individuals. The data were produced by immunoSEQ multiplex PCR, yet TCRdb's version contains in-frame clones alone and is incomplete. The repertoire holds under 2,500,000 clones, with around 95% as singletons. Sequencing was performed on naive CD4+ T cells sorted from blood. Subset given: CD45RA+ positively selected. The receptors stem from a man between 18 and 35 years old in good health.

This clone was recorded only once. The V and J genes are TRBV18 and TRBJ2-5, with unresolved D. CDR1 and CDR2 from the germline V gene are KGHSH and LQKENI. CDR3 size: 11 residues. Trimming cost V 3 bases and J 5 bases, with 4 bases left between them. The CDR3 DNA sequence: TGTGCCAGCTCACCTGTGGAGACCCAGTACTTC. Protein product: CASSPVETQYF. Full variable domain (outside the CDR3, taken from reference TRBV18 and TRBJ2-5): NAGVMQNPRHLVRRRGQEARLRCSPMKGHSHVYWYRQLPEEGLKFMVYLQKENIIDESGMPKERFSAEFPKEGPSILRIQQVVRGDSAAYFCASSPVETQYFGPGTRLLVL.

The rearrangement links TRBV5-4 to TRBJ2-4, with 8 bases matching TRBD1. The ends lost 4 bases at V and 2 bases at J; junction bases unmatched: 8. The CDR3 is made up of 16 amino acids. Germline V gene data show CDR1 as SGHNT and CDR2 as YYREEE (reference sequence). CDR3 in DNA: TGTGCCAGCAGCCCGGCAGGGGGCGCACCCAAAAACATTCAGTACTTC. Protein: CASSPAGGAPKNIQYF.

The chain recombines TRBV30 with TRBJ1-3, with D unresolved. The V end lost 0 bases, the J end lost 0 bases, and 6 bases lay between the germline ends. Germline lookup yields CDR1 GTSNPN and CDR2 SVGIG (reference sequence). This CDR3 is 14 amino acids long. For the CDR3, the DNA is TGTGCCTGGAGTGTAGCTAGCTCTGGAAACACCATATATTTT. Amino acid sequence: CAWSVASSGNTIYF.

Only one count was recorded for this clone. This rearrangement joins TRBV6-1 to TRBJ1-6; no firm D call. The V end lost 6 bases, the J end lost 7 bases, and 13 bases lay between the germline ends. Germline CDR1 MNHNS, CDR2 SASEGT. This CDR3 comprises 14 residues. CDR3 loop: CASSPTYPNSPLHF. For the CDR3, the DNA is TGTGCCAGCAGCCCGACATATCCCAATTCACCCCTCCACTTT.

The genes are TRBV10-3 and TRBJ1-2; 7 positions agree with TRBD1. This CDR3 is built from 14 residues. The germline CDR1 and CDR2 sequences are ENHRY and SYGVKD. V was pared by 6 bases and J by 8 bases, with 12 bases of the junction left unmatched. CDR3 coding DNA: TGTGCCATCAGCCCAAGAACAGGGGAGGACGGCTACACCTTC. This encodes CAISPRTGEDGYTF.

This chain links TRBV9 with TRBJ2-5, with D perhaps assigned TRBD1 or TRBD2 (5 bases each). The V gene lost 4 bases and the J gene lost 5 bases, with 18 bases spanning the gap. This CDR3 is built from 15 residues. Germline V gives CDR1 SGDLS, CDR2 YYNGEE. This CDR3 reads CASSTALGEWETQYF. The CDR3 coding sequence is TGTGCCAGCAGCACCGCATTGGGGGAGTGGGAGACCCAGTACTTC.

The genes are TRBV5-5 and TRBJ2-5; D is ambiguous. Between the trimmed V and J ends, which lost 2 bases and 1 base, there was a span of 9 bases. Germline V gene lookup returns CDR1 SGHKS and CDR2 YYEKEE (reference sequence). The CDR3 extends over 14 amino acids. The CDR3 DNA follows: TGTGCCAGCAGCTTAATTCAGGTCCAAGAGACCCAGTACTTC. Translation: CASSLIQVQETQYF. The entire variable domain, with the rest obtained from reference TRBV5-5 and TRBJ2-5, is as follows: DAGVTQSPTHLIKTRGQQVTLRCSPISGHKSVSWYQQVLGQGPQFIFQYYEKEERGRGNFPDRFSARQFPNYSSELNVNALLLGDSALYLCASSLIQVQETQYFGPGTRLLVL.

The CDR3 loop is CASSNDLGGTEAFF. The CDR3 coding sequence is TGTGCCAGCAGTAACGACCTTGGTGGCACTGAAGCTTTCTTT. The V call is TRBV25-1, the J call TRBJ1-1; unclear D gene. Trimming removed 5 bases at V and 4 bases at J, with 14 bases between. The CDR3 loop spans 14 amino acids. Germline-derived CDR1 and CDR2 are MGHDK and SYGVNS.

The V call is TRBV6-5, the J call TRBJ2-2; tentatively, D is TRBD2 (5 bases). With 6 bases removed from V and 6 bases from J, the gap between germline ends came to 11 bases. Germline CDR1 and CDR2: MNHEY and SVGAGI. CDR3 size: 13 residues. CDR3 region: CASSPNGAGELFF. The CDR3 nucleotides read TGTGCCAGCAGCCCTAACGGGGCCGGGGAGCTGTTTTTT.

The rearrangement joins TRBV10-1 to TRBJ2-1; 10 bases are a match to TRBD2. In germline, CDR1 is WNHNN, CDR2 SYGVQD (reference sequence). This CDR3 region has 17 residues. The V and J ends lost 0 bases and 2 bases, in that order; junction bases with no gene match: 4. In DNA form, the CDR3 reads TGCGCCAGCAGTGAGTCGATCCTAGCGGGGGCCTACAATGAGCAGTTCTTC. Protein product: CASSESILAGAYNEQFF.

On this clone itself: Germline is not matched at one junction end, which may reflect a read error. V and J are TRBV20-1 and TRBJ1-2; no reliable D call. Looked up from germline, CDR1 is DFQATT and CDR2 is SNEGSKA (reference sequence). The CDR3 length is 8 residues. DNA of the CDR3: TGCAGTGCTAGAGATAGCGCCTTC. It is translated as CSARDSAF.

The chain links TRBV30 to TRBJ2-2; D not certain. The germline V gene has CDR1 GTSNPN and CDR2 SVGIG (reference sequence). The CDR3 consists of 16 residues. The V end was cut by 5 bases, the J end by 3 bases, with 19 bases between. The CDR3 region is CAWDLGQTSDTGELFF. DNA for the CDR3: TGTGCCTGGGACCTAGGGCAAACCAGCGACACCGGGGAGCTGTTTTTT.

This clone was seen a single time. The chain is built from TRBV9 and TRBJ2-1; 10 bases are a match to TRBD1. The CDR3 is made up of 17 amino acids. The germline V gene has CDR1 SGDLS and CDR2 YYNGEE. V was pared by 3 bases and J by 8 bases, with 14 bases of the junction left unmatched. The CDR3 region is CASSAGTGDLVRYEQFF. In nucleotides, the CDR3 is TGTGCCAGCAGCGCGGGGACAGGGGATCTGGTTAGGTATGAGCAGTTCTTC.